These 27 T cell receptor beta chains share one sample of origin, sequenced in a study of blood T cell repertoires in COVID-19. Data came from immunoSEQ multiplex PCR; TCRdb stores just in-frame clones and leaves some out. The data contain approximately 250,000 clones, 86% of them singletons. Sequenced input: peripheral blood. Source of these receptors: a man between 35 and 55 years old with active or convalescent COVID-19.

This rearrangement joins TRBV4-1 to TRBJ1-5; D is unclear. The CDR3 runs to 17 residues. Trimming removed 0 bases at V and 3 bases at J, with 15 bases between. Germline V lookup: CDR1 MGHRA, CDR2 YSYEKL. The CDR3 DNA is TGCGCCAGCAGCCAAGATGTGGTCCTAGGCAACAATCAGCCCCAGCATTTT. Its protein is CASSQDVVLGNNQPQHF.

The chain carries TRBV5-1 and TRBJ1-4; 7 positions agree with TRBD1. Germline loops: CDR1 SGHRS, CDR2 YFSETQ. CDR3 length: 15 residues. With 4 bases clipped from V and 5 bases from J, the junction kept 8 bases outside the gene matches. This CDR3 is CASSVLGQSNEKLFF. CDR3 coding DNA: TGCGCCAGCAGCGTGTTGGGACAGTCGAATGAAAAACTGTTTTTT.

Only one count was recorded for this clone. The rearrangement links TRBV12-2 to TRBJ1-1; the table assigns TRBD1, which was not confirmed against the DNA. TRBV12-2 is a pseudogene segment. This CDR3 is 15 amino acids long. The DNA for the CDR3 is TGTGCAAGTCGCTTAGCGACAGGGGTCAGCCCTGAAGCTTTCTTT. Protein sequence: CASRLATGVSPEAFF.

This clone was found once. CDR3 DNA: TGTGCCAGCAGCCAAGGGGGAGACCCGTACAATGAGCAGTTCTTC. Translation: CASSQGGDPYNEQFF. J is TRBJ2-1 and V is TRBV3-1 (or the pseudogene TRBV3-2); a weak D match, TRBD2 (5 bases). This CDR3 has 15 amino acids. Germline V gene data show CDR1 as LGHDT and CDR2 as YNNKEL (reference sequence). V was cut by 1 base and J by 4 bases, with 11 bases left in between.

This sequence joins TRBV27 and TRBJ1-1, with TRBD1 matching 9 bases. After removal of 5 bases from V and 3 bases from J, the junction contained 4 bases not matched to a gene. Germline V gives CDR1 MNHEY, CDR2 SMNVEV (reference sequence). The length of the CDR3 is 14 residues. CDR3 coding DNA: TGTGCCAGCAGTCGAACAGGGGGCTACACTGAAGCTTTCTTT. It is translated as CASSRTGGYTEAFF.

This rearrangement joins TRBV7-6 to TRBJ2-1; 13 nucleotides align to TRBD2. CDR1 and CDR2 (germline): SGHVS, FNYEAQ. This CDR3 contains 18 residues. With 0 bases clipped from V and 4 bases from J, the junction kept 6 bases outside the gene matches. CDR3 nucleotides: TGTGCCAGCAGCTTAGCGACTAGCGGGGGGACTCTATACAATGAGCAGTTCTTC. Translation gives CASSLATSGGTLYNEQFF. The full variable domain, completed using reference TRBV7-6 and TRBJ2-1, is GAGVSQSPRYKVTKRGQDVALRCDPISGHVSLYWYRQALGQGPEFLTYFNYEAQQDKSGLPNDRFSAERPEGSISTLTIQRTEQRDSAMYRCASSLATSGGTLYNEQFFGPGTRLTVL.

V and J are TRBV6-5 and TRBJ1-5; D might be TRBD1 (5 bases). CDR1 and CDR2 from the germline V gene are MNHEY and SVGAGI. This CDR3 is 15 amino acids long. Trimming removed 2 bases from V and 3 bases from J, with 11 bases in between. CDR3 in amino acids: CASSYTKGDNQPQHF. The CDR3 nucleotides read TGTGCCAGCAGTTACACCAAAGGGGACAATCAGCCCCAGCATTTT.

The chain links TRBV7-9 to TRBJ1-5; possible D gene TRBD1, 6 bases. CDR3 length: 14 residues. The ends were cut back, 2 bases at V and 7 bases at J, with 12 bases in the middle. Germline V gene lookup returns CDR1 SEHNR and CDR2 FQNEAQ (reference sequence). The CDR3 sequence: CASSLSQGGQPQHF. The CDR3 DNA reads TGTGCCAGCAGCTTATCACAGGGAGGGCAGCCCCAGCATTTT.

The chain recombines TRBV2 with TRBJ1-5; TRBD1 aligns across 8 bases. V was clipped by 6 bases and J by 0 bases; unmatched bases: 4. This CDR3 is built from 15 residues. Germline CDR1 reads SNHLY; CDR2 reads FYNNEI. The CDR3 spells CASRPGQDSNQPQHF. The CDR3 region has the DNA TGTGCCAGCAGGCCGGGACAGGATAGCAATCAGCCCCAGCATTTT.

The rearrangement uses TRBV9 and TRBJ2-2, with D uncertain. The CDR3 loop spans 13 amino acids. The germline V gene encodes CDR1 SGDLS and CDR2 YYNGEE. Trimming pared 0 bases from V and 7 bases from J, leaving 7 bases between. Written as DNA, the CDR3 is TGTGCCAGCAGCGTAGGGTATAGCGGGGAGCTGTTTTTT. Translation: CASSVGYSGELFF.

The chain couples TRBV3-1 (or the pseudogene TRBV3-2) to TRBJ2-5, with D perhaps matching TRBD1 (6 bases). This CDR3 comprises 17 residues. Per germline, CDR1 LGHDT and CDR2 YNNKEL (reference sequence). Trimming shortened V by 4 bases and J by 0 bases, and 18 bases separated the two germline ends. CDR3 bases: TGTGCCAGCAGCCCCCTCAGGGGAAGGGATGACCAAGAGACCCAGTACTTC. It encodes CASSPLRGRDDQETQYF.

The chain is built from TRBV4-1 and TRBJ2-2, with D perhaps matching TRBD1 (6 bases). Germline V gene data show CDR1 as MGHRA and CDR2 as YSYEKL. This CDR3 has 16 amino acids. V shed 0 bases and J shed 0 bases, with 8 bases lying between them. CDR3 protein: CASSQEGASNTGELFF. CDR3 DNA sequence: TGCGCCAGCAGCCAAGAGGGGGCCTCGAACACCGGGGAGCTGTTTTTT.

This sequence joins TRBV30 and TRBJ2-3; TRBD2 aligns across 8 bases. Germline CDR1 is GTSNPN and CDR2 is SVGIG (reference sequence). With V trimmed by 2 bases and J by 0 bases, 4 bases remained unmatched. The length of the CDR3 is 15 residues. The DNA for the CDR3 is TGTGCCTGGAGTCCAGCGGGGGCGAGCACAGATACGCAGTATTTT. Protein product: CAWSPAGASTDTQYF. Supplemented by reference TRBV30 and TRBJ2-3, the full variable domain reads SQTIHQWPATLVQPVGSPLSLECTVEGTSNPNLYWYRQAAGRGLQLLFYSVGIGQISSEVPQNLSASRPQDRQFILSSKKLLLSDSGFYLCAWSPAGASTDTQYFGPGTRLTVL.

In regard to this clone: The same CDR3 can be traced to other DNA sequences in this sample. CDR3 DNA: TGTGCCAGCAGCGCCCGGACTAGCGGCCGGGGGGAGCAGTTCTTC. Protein: CASSARTSGRGEQFF. The J gene is TRBJ2-1, the V gene TRBV9; 10 positions match TRBD2. With V trimmed by 3 bases and J by 10 bases, 10 bases remained unmatched. The CDR3 is made up of 15 amino acids. The germline V gene has CDR1 SGDLS and CDR2 YYNGEE.

The chain carries TRBV29-1 and TRBJ2-4; D is uncertain. This CDR3 comprises 14 residues. V lost 3 bases to trimming and J lost 0 bases, with 9 bases between them. In germline, CDR1 is SQVTM, CDR2 ANQGSEA. CDR3 protein: CSVEAHLAKNIQYF. The CDR3 bases are TGCAGCGTTGAGGCACATTTAGCCAAAAACATTCAGTACTTC.

This chain connects TRBV6-1 to TRBJ2-7; the match to TRBD1 covers 9 bases. The germline CDR1 and CDR2 sequences are MNHNS and SASEGT. The CDR3 is 15 residues long. V was clipped by 2 bases and J by 7 bases; unmatched bases: 9. The CDR3 spells CASSEITGGWGEQYF. The CDR3 nucleotides are TGTGCCAGCAGTGAAATAACAGGGGGCTGGGGAGAGCAGTACTTC.

This clone was detected ten times or more. J is TRBJ2-1 and V is TRBV11-2; D not resolved. The CDR3 runs 13 residues. Germline CDR1 is SGHAT and CDR2 is FQNNGV. Trimming pared 4 bases from V and 5 bases from J, leaving 9 bases between. CDR3: CASSSRLNNEQFF. As DNA, the CDR3 is TGTGCCAGCAGCTCCCGACTGAACAATGAGCAGTTCTTC.

This sequence joins TRBV18 and TRBJ1-1; D may be TRBD1 (5 bases). The CDR3 sequence is 16 residues long. Trimming took off 2 bases at V and 5 bases at J, with 18 bases between the two ends. Germline loops: CDR1 KGHSH, CDR2 LQKENI. The DNA of the CDR3 is TGTGCCAGCTCACCAGAGGCAGGGTGGAGTTTTACTGAAGCTTTCTTT. Amino acid sequence: CASSPEAGWSFTEAFF. Combining the CDR3 with reference TRBV18 and TRBJ1-1 gives the whole variable domain NAGVMQNPRHLVRRRGQEARLRCSPMKGHSHVYWYRQLPEEGLKFMVYLQKENIIDESGMPKERFSAEFPKEGPSILRIQQVVRGDSAAYFCASSPEAGWSFTEAFFGQGTRLTVV.

This clone was counted once. The chain links TRBV28 to TRBJ1-4, with 8 bases that match TRBD1. Germline V gene sequence: CDR1 MDHEN, CDR2 SYDVKM. CDR3 length equals 16 residues. Trimming took 0 bases from V and 4 from J; bases not matched to a gene: 4. The DNA for the CDR3 is TGTGCCAGCAGTTTATGGAGGACAGGGCTTAATGAAAAACTGTTTTTT. Its translation is CASSLWRTGLNEKLFF.

The rearrangement uses TRBV28 and TRBJ1-2, with D tentatively TRBD1 (5 bases). CDR3 length: 15 residues. The V gene's germline CDR1 is MDHEN and CDR2 SYDVKM. V lost 6 bases, J lost 3 bases, and 17 bases lay in between. The CDR3, as DNA: TGTGCCAGCAGCTCCCTGGGGGGGGACCACTATGGCTACACCTTC. It specifies CASSSLGGDHYGYTF.

This chain links TRBV19 with TRBJ2-7; 8 nucleotides agree with TRBD1. The CDR3 length is 13 residues. V trimming: 10 bases; J trimming: 2 bases; junction bases outside the gene matches: 7. Per germline, CDR1 LNHDA and CDR2 SQIVND (reference sequence). This chain's CDR3 is CATTGGTPYEQYF. The DNA for the CDR3 is TGTGCCACAACAGGGGGTACCCCCTACGAGCAGTACTTC.

This chain connects TRBV5-1 to TRBJ2-7; 9 positions match TRBD2. Losses at the gene ends were 2 bases for V and 7 bases for J; bases not matched to a gene: 7. Per the germline V gene, CDR1 is SGHRS and CDR2 is YFSETQ. CDR3 length: 14 residues. DNA for the CDR3: TGCGCCAGCAGCTTTCAGGCGGGAGGGAGAGAGCAGTACTTC. This gives the protein CASSFQAGGREQYF.

The V gene is TRBV11-2, the J gene TRBJ2-7, with D perhaps TRBD2 (6 bases). Trimming stripped 3 bases from V and 7 bases from J, with 13 bases between. The CDR3 runs 13 residues. Germline assignment: CDR1 SGHAT and CDR2 FQNNGV. The CDR3 loop reads CASSLGLTLEQYF. CDR3 coding DNA: TGTGCCAGCAGCTTGGGACTTACATTGGAGCAGTACTTC.

This sequence joins TRBV2 and TRBJ1-2; the match to TRBD1 covers 7 bases. Germline V gene data show CDR1 as SNHLY and CDR2 as FYNNEI. After removal of 5 bases from V and 7 bases from J, the junction contained 4 bases not matched to a gene. This CDR3 spans 12 amino acids. The DNA of the CDR3 is TGTGCCAGCAGTAGACAGGGTGGTGGCTACACCTTC. Translated: CASSRQGGGYTF.

This chain links TRBV11-2 with TRBJ2-1, with a tentative D call TRBD2 (6 bases). CDR3 length: 16 amino acids. CDR1 and CDR2 (germline): SGHAT, FQNNGV. Trimming pared 5 bases from V and 4 bases from J, leaving 18 bases between. DNA for the CDR3: TGTGCCAGCAGCCTAATGAGCAGCGGGTTTTACAATGAGCAGTTCTTC. Its translation: CASSLMSSGFYNEQFF.

The chain is built from TRBV19 and TRBJ1-4; unclear D gene. Trimming took 0 bases from V and 4 from J, leaving 6 bases between them. The CDR3 is made up of 14 amino acids. From germline, CDR1 is LNHDA and CDR2 SQIVND (reference sequence). The CDR3 DNA reads as TGTGCCAGTAGTATAGACCCAGTTAATGAAAAACTGTTTTTT. Translating gives CASSIDPVNEKLFF.

This clone has only one observation. This chain uses TRBV28 with TRBJ2-2; D is uncertain. CDR1 and CDR2 from the germline V gene are MDHEN and SYDVKM. V lost 6 bases to trimming and J lost 0 bases, with 20 bases between them. The CDR3 spans 18 residues. CDR3 protein: CASSPHTGRRANTGELFF. The CDR3, as DNA: TGTGCCAGCAGCCCTCACACGGGTCGTCGGGCGAACACCGGGGAGCTGTTTTTT.